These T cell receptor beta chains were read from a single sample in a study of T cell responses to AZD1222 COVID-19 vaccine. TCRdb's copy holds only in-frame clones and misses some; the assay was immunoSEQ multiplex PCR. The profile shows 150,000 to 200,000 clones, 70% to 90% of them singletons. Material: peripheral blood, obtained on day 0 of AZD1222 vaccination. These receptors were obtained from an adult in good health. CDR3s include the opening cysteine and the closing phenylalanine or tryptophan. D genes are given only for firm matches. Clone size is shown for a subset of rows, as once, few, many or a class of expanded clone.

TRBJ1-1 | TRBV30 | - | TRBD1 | CAWSVKGANTEAFF | TGTGCCTGGAGTGTTAAGGGGGCGAACACTGAAGCTTTCTTT
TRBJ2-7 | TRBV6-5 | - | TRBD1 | CASSPGGEITYEQYF | TGTGCCAGCAGTCCAGGGGGCGAGATCACCTACGAGCAGTACTTC
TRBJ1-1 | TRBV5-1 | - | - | CASSRGVMNTEAFF | TGCGCCAGCAGCCGGGGGGTCATGAACACTGAAGCTTTCTTT
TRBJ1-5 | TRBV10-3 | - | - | CAISEVGRGTNQPQHF | TGTGCCATCAGTGAGGTCGGCCGGGGTACCAATCAGCCCCAGCATTTT
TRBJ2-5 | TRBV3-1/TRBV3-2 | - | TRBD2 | CASSQVIAGGRETQYF | TGTGCCAGCAGCCAAGTAATAGCGGGAGGACGTGAGACCCAGTACTTC
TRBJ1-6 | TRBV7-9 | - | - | CASSLQGSGGLGNSPLHF | TGTGCCAGCAGCTTACAGGGGAGTGGGGGCCTTGGTAATTCACCCCTCCACTTT
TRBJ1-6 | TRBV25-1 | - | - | CASSDWLSLHF | TGTGCCAGCAGTGATTGGCTGTCTCTCCACTTT
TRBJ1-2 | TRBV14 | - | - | CASSQQIDYGYTF | TGTGCCAGCAGCCAACAGATCGACTATGGCTACACCTTC
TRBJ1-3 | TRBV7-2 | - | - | CASSLAYGGYSGNTIYF | TGTGCCAGCAGCTTAGCGTACGGTGGTTACTCTGGAAACACCATATATTTT
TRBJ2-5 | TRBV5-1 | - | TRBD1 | CASSFAGGEETQYF | TGCGCCAGCAGCTTCGCAGGGGGCGAAGAGACCCAGTACTTC
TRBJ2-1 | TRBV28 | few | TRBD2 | CASSLGTSGDNEQFF | TGTGCCAGCAGTTTGGGGACTAGCGGTGACAATGAGCAGTTCTTC
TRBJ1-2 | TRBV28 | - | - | CASKGLNYGYTF | TGTGCCAGCAAGGGGCTTAACTATGGCTACACCTTC
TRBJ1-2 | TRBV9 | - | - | CASSVAGRSGYTF | TGTGCCAGCAGCGTAGCAGGTCGGTCTGGCTACACCTTC
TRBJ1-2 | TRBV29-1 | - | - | CSVEPGSIGYTF | TGCAGCGTTGAGCCAGGGAGTATTGGCTACACCTTC
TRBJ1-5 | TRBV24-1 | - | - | CATSDYREGQPQHF | TGTGCCACCAGTGATTACAGGGAGGGACAGCCCCAGCATTTT
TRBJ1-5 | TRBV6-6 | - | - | CASSYSGSPNQPQHF | TGTGCCAGCAGTTACTCGGGTTCCCCCAATCAGCCCCAGCATTTT
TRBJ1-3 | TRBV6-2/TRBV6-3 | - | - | CASSYPRQASGNTIYF | TGTGCCAGCAGTTACCCGCGACAGGCCTCTGGAAACACCATATATTTT
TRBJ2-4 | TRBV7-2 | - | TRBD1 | CASSGGPGQRKNIQYF | TGTGCCAGCAGCGGGGGACCGGGACAGCGCAAAAACATTCAGTACTTC
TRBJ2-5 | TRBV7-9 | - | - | CASSLVGREETQYF | TGTGCCAGCAGCTTAGTGGGACGAGAAGAGACCCAGTACTTC
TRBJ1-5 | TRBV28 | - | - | CASSLNPGGLRPQHF | TGTGCCAGCAGTTTAAATCCCGGCGGGTTACGGCCCCAGCATTTT
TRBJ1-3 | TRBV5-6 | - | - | CASSFLLRDGNTIYF | TGTGCCAGCAGCTTCCTCCTCAGGGATGGAAACACCATATATTTT
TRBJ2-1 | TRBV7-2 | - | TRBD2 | CASSLFSAGEGNEQFF | TGTGCCAGCAGCTTATTCTCAGCGGGAGAAGGTAATGAGCAGTTCTTC